The 10 T cell receptor beta chains below were found in one sample sequenced in a study of T cell responses to AZD1222 COVID-19 vaccine. Measured with immunoSEQ multiplex PCR; TCRdb has only the in-frame clones, and not every one. The sample contains about 170,000 clones, around 87% of which appear only once. This sample comprised peripheral blood, obtained on day 0 of AZD1222 vaccination. The receptors derive from an adult in good health.

The V gene is TRBV19, the J gene TRBJ1-1; TRBD1 is a possible D gene (6 bases). Germline CDR1 is LNHDA and CDR2 is SQIVND (reference sequence). The CDR3 has 15 amino acids. Trimming pared 3 bases from V and 4 bases from J, leaving 15 bases between. CDR3 DNA sequence: TGTGCCAGTAGTATGGCGGGGACAAAGTCCACTGAAGCTTTCTTT. It encodes CASSMAGTKSTEAFF.

The genes are TRBV6-5 and TRBJ1-1, with TRBD1 identical over 7 bases. J was trimmed by 0 bases and V by 6 bases; bases with no gene match: 7. Germline V gene sequence: CDR1 MNHEY, CDR2 SVGAGI. The length of the CDR3 is 15 residues. CDR3: CASRLTQGVNTEAFF. The CDR3 bases are TGTGCCAGCAGATTGACGCAGGGGGTGAACACTGAAGCTTTCTTT.

The gene calls are TRBV5-8 and TRBJ1-3; the D is unclear. V lost 1 base, J lost 1 base, and 9 bases lay in between. Germline CDR1 reads SGHTS; CDR2 reads YDEGEE. The CDR3 spans 15 residues. The CDR3 is CASSLSRVSGNTIYF. CDR3 coding DNA: TGTGCCAGCAGCTTGTCACGGGTATCTGGAAACACCATATATTTT. The full variable domain, with the rest looked up from reference TRBV5-8 and TRBJ1-3, is EAGVTQSPTHLIKTRGQQATLRCSPISGHTSVYWYQQALGLGLQFLLWYDEGEERNRGNFPPRFSGRQFPNYSSELNVNALELEDSALYLCASSLSRVSGNTIYFGEGSWLTVV.

As DNA, the CDR3 is TGCGCCAGCAGGGAAAACTACAGGGATACGCAGTATTTT. The encoded protein is CASRENYRDTQYF. V usage is TRBV5-1 and J usage is TRBJ2-3, with a possible D match to TRBD1 (5 bases). V was trimmed by 5 bases and J by 6 bases, leaving 13 bases between them. CDR1 and CDR2 from the germline V gene are SGHRS and YFSETQ. The CDR3 is made up of 13 amino acids.

The rearrangement joins TRBV10-3 to TRBJ1-2; weak D call: TRBD1 (5 bases). Germline-derived CDR1 and CDR2 are ENHRY and SYGVKD. Trimming removed 7 bases at V and 4 bases at J, with 13 bases between. The CDR3 sequence is 13 residues long. CDR3: CAITPVGGYGYTF. CDR3 nucleotide sequence: TGTGCCATCACCCCAGTCGGGGGCTATGGCTACACCTTC.

This clone was observed a few times. V is TRBV29-1 and J is TRBJ1-2, with 10 bases fitting TRBD1. The CDR3 has 13 amino acids. Germline CDR1 SQVTM, CDR2 ANQGSEA. J lost 3 bases, V lost 4 bases, and 2 bases had no gene match. The CDR3 here is CSVGTGGDYGYTF. CDR3 coding DNA: TGCAGCGTTGGGACAGGGGGTGACTATGGCTACACCTTC. Looking up the rest from reference TRBV29-1 and TRBJ1-2 gives the full variable domain: SAVISQKPSRDICQRGTSLTIQCQVDSQVTMMFWYRQQPGQSLTLIATANQGSEATYESGFVIDKFPISRPNLTFSTLTVSNMSPEDSSIYLCSVGTGGDYGYTFGSGTRLTVV.

In its sample, this clone was seen once. V is TRBV12-3 or TRBV12-4 and J is TRBJ2-1; D ambiguous. The CDR3 contains 12 residues. Between the trimmed V and J ends, which lost 8 bases and 3 bases, there was a span of 8 bases. The CDR3 protein is CASCLDYNEQFF. DNA of the CDR3: TGTGCCAGCTGCCTAGACTACAATGAGCAGTTCTTC.

This chain uses TRBV10-3 with TRBJ2-1; 11 bases fit TRBD2. Trimming took 8 bases from V and 8 from J; bases not matched to a gene: 8. CDR3 length: 14 residues. CDR1 is ENHRY, CDR2 SYGVKD, per germline. The DNA for the CDR3 is TGTGCCATCGATAGCGGGGGGGCCTTGTATGAGCAGTTCTTC. It is translated as CAIDSGGALYEQFF.

The chain recombines TRBV25-1 with TRBJ1-2; D remains ambiguous. CDR3 length equals 12 residues. The V end was cut by 3 bases, the J end by 4 bases, with 6 bases between. Germline-derived CDR1 and CDR2 are MGHDK and SYGVNS. DNA of the CDR3: TGTGCCAGCAGTGATTCAGGCTATGGCTACACCTTC. It specifies CASSDSGYGYTF.

V usage is TRBV4-3 and J usage is TRBJ2-3, with 10 bases aligning to TRBD2. CDR1 and CDR2 from the germline V gene are LGHNA and YSLEER. The V segment lost 4 bases and the J segment 5 bases; nucleotides outside the gene matches: 6. CDR3 length: 15 residues. CDR3 sequence (DNA): TGCGCCAGCAGCCCAGAACTAGCGGGGAGAGATACGCAGTATTTT. It translates to CASSPELAGRDTQYF.